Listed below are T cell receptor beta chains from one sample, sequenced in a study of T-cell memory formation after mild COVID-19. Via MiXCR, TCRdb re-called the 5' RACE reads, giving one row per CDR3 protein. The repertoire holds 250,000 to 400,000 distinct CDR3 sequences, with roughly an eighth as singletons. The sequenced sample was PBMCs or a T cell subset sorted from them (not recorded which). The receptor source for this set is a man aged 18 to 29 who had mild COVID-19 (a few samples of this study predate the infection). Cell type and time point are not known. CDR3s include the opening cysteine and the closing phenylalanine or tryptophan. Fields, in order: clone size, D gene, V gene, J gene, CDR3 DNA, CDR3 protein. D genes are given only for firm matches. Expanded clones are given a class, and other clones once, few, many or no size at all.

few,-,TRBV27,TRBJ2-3,TGTGCCAGCAGTTTAAGCACTAGTTGGGTAGATACGCAGTATTTT,CASSLSTSWVDTQYF
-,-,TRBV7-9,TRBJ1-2,TGTGCCAGCAGCGCCTGGGGCATCAGAAATCATGGCTACACCTTC,CASSAWGIRNHGYTF
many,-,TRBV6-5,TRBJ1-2,TGTGCCAGCAGACGGGGGGGTGCTGGGGGCTACACCTTC,CASRRGGAGGYTF
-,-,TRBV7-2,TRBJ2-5,TGTGCCAGCAGCTTACGGTGGGGTGGAGAGACCCAGTACTTC,CASSLRWGGETQYF
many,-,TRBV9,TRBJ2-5,TGTGCCAGCAGCGTATTCGGGCTCGGGGAGACCCAGTACTTC,CASSVFGLGETQYF
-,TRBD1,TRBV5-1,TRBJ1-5,TGCGCCAGCAGCCCCGGGGACAGAGGGAATAGCAATCAGCCCCAGCATTTT,CASSPGDRGNSNQPQHF
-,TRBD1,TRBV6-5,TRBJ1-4,TGTGCCAGCAGTCCCCGGGACAGGGCAAAACTGTTTTTT,CASSPRDRAKLFF
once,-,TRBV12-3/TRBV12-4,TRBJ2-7,TGTGCCAGCACCCCCGGGTTGGGCTCCTACGAGCAGTACTTC,CASTPGLGSYEQYF
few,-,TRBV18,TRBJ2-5,TGTGCCAGCTCCCCCGACCTAGAGACCCAGTACTTC,CASSPDLETQYF
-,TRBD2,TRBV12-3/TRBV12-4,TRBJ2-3,TGTGCCAGCAGTTTACATGCAGCGGGGGGGCCCATCACAGATACGCAGTATTTT,CASSLHAAGGPITDTQYF
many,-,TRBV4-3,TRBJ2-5,TGCGCCAGCAGCCAAGAGCCCCAAGAGACCCAGTACTTC,CASSQEPQETQYF
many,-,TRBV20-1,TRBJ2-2,TGCAGTGCCCCGGAAGTAACCGGGGAGCTGTTTTTT,CSAPEVTGELFF
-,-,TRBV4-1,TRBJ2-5,TGCGCCAGCAGCCAGGGACGATCTTGGGAGACCCAGTACTTC,CASSQGRSWETQYF
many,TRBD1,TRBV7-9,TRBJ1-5,TGTGCCAGCAGCCCGACAGGGGACCAGCCCCAGCATTTT,CASSPTGDQPQHF
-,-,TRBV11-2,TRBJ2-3,TGTGCCAGCAGCTTCGTACGGGGGCCGAGCACAGATACGCAGTATTTT,CASSFVRGPSTDTQYF
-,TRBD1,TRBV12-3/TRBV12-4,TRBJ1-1,TGTGCCAGCAGTTTAGCGGGGGGACAGAGTGAAGCTTTCTTT,CASSLAGGQSEAFF
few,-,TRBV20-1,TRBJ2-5,TGCAGTGCTAGTGGCGGGACCCAAGAGACCCAGTACTTC,CSASGGTQETQYF
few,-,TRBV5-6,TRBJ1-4,TGTGCCAGCAGTGGAGGGACATCCTTCAATGAAAAACTGTTTTTT,CASSGGTSFNEKLFF
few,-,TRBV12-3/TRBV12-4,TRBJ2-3,TGTGCCAGCAGCCCCGTCTACGATACGCAGTATTTT,CASSPVYDTQYF
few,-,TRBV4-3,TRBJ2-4,TGCGCCAGCAGCCCCCGGGACAGACCACGGGAGACCAAAAACATTCAGTACTTC,CASSPRDRPRETKNIQYF
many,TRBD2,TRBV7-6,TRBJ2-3,TGTGCCAGCAGCCGGGGACTAGCGGGAACCCGGAAGGATACGCAGTATTTT,CASSRGLAGTRKDTQYF
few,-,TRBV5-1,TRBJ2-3,TGCGCCAGCGGGCCCTACACAGATACGCAGTATTTT,CASGPYTDTQYF
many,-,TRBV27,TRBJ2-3,TGTGCCAGCAGTTTGGGGCTTGATACGCAGTATTTT,CASSLGLDTQYF
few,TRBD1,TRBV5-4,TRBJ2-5,TGTGCCAGCAGCGGGGACAGGGTTGAGACCCAGTACTTC,CASSGDRVETQYF
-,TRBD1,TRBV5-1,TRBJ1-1,TGCGCCAGCAGCGCCCGGACAGGGTCTAAGGGCGCTGAAGCTTTCTTT,CASSARTGSKGAEAFF
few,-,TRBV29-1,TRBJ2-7,TGCAGCGTTGAGCCAGGGGAAAACTACGAGCAGTACTTC,CSVEPGENYEQYF
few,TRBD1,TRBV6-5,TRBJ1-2,TGTGCCAGCAGCCCGGGACAGGGGGCCGGTGGCTACACCTTC,CASSPGQGAGGYTF